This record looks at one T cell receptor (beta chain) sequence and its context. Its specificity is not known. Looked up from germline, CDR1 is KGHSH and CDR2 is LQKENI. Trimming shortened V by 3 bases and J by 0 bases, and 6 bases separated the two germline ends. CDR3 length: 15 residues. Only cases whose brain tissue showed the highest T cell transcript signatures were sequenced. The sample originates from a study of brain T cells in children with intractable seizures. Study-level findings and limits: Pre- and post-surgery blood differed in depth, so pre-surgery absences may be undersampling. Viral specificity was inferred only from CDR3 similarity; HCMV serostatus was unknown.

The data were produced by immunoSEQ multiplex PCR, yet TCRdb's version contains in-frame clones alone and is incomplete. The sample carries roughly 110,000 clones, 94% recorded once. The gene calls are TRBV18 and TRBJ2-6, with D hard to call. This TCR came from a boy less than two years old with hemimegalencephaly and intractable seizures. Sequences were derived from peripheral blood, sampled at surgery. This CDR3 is CASSPPSSGANVLTF. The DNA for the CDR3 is TGTGCCAGCTCACCCCCTAGCTCTGGGGCCAACGTCCTGACTTTC.